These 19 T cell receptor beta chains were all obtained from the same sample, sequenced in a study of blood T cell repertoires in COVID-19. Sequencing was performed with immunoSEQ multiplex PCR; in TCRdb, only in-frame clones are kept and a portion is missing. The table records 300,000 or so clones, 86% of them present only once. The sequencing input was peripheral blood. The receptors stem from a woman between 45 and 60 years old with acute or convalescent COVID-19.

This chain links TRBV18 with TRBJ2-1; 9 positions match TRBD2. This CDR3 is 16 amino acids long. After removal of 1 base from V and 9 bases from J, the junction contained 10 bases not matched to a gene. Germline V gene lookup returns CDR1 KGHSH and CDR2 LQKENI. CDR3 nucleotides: TGTGCCAGCTCACCACGGGGTCCAGCGGGAGGTGTTGAGCAGTTCTTC. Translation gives CASSPRGPAGGVEQFF. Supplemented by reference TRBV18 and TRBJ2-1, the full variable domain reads NAGVMQNPRHLVRRRGQEARLRCSPMKGHSHVYWYRQLPEEGLKFMVYLQKENIIDESGMPKERFSAEFPKEGPSILRIQQVVRGDSAAYFCASSPRGPAGGVEQFFGPGTRLTVL.

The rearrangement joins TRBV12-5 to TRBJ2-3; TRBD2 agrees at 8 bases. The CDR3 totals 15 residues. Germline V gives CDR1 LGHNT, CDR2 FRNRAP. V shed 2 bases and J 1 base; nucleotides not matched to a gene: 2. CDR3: CASGLSGSGTDTQYF. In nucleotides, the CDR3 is TGTGCTAGTGGTTTGAGCGGGAGTGGCACAGATACGCAGTATTTT.

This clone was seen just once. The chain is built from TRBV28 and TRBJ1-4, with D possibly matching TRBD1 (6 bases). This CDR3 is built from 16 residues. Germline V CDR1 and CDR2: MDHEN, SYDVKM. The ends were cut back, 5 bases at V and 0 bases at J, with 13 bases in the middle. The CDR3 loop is CASSPSGAATNEKLFF. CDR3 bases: TGTGCCAGCAGTCCATCAGGGGCTGCAACTAATGAAAAACTGTTTTTT.

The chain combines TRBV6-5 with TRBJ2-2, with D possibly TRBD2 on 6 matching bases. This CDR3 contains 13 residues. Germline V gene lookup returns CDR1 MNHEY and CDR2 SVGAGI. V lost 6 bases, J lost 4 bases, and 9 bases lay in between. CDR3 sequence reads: CASRKAGTGELFF. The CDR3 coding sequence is TGTGCCAGCAGGAAAGCGGGCACCGGGGAGCTGTTTTTT.

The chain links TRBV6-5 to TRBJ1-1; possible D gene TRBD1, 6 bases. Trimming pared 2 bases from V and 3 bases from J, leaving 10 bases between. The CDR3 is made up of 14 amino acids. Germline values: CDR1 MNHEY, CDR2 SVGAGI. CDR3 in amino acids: CASSYVQGYTEAFF. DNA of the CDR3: TGTGCCAGCAGTTACGTCCAGGGGTACACTGAAGCTTTCTTT.

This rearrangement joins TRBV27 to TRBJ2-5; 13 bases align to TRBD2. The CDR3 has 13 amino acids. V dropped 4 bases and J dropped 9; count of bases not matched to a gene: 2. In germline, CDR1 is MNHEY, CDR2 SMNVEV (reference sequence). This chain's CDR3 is CASSYGTSGAQYF. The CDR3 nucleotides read TGTGCCAGCAGTTACGGGACTAGCGGGGCCCAGTACTTC.

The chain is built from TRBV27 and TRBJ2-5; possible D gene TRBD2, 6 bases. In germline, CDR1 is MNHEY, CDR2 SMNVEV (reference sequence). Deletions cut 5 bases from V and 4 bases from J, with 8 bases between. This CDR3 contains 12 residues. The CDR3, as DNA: TGTGCCAGCAGTGGACTAACAGAGACCCAGTACTTC. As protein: CASSGLTETQYF.

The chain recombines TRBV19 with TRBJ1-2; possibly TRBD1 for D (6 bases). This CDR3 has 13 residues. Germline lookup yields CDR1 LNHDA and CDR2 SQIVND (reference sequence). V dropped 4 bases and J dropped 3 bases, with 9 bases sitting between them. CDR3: CASSKGGDYGYTF. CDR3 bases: TGTGCCAGTAGTAAAGGGGGAGACTATGGCTACACCTTC.

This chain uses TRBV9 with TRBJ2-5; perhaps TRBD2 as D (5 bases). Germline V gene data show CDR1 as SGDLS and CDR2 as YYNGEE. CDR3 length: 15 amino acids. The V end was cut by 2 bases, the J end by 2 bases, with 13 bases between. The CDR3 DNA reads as TGTGCCAGCAGCGTTGATTCGGGATTTCAAGAGACCCAGTACTTC. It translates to CASSVDSGFQETQYF.

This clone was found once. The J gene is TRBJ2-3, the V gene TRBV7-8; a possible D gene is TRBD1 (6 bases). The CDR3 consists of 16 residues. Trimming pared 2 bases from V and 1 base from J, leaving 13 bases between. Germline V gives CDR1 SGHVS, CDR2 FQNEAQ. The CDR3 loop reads CASSLSGTLGTDTQYF. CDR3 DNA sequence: TGTGCCAGCAGCTTATCCGGGACACTTGGCACAGATACGCAGTATTTT. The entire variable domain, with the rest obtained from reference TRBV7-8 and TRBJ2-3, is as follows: GAGVSQSPRYKVAKRGQDVALRCDPISGHVSLFWYQQALGQGPEFLTYFQNEAQLDKSGLPSDRFFAERPEGSVSTLKIQRTQQEDSAVYLCASSLSGTLGTDTQYFGPGTRLTVL.

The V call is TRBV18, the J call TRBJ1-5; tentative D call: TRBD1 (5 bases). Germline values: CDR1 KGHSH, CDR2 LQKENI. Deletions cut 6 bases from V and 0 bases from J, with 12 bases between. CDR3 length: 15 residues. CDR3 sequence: CASSPGGPSNQPQHF. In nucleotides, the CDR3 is TGTGCCAGCTCGCCCGGGGGACCTAGCAATCAGCCCCAGCATTTT.

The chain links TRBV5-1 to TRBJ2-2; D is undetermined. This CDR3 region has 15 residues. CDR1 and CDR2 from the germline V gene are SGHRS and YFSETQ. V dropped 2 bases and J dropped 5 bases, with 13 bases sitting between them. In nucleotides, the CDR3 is TGCGCCAGCAGCTTAGTGGGCGCCGGAACCGGGGAGCTGTTTTTT. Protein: CASSLVGAGTGELFF.

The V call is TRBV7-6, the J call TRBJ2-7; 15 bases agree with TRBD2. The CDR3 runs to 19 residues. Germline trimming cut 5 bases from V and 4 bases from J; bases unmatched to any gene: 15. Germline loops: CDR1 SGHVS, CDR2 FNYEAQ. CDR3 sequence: CASSLDSTGTSGGKYEQYF. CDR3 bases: TGTGCCAGCAGCCTCGACTCAACCGGGACTAGCGGGGGGAAATACGAGCAGTACTTC.

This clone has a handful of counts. The CDR3 here is CASRPRPDFHLYNEQFF. CDR3 in DNA: TGTGCCAGCAGACCCCGGCCGGACTTTCATTTATACAATGAGCAGTTCTTC. The rearrangement joins TRBV5-4 to TRBJ2-1; possibly TRBD2 for D (5 bases). Germline V CDR1 and CDR2: SGHNT, YYREEE (reference sequence). Trimming took off 5 bases at V and 4 bases at J, with 22 bases between the two ends. The CDR3 extends over 17 amino acids. Full variable domain (outside the CDR3, taken from reference TRBV5-4 and TRBJ2-1): ETGVTQSPTHLIKTRGQQVTLRCSSQSGHNTVSWYQQALGQGPQFIFQYYREEENGRGNFPPRFSGLQFPNYSSELNVNALELDDSALYLCASRPRPDFHLYNEQFFGPGTRLTVL.

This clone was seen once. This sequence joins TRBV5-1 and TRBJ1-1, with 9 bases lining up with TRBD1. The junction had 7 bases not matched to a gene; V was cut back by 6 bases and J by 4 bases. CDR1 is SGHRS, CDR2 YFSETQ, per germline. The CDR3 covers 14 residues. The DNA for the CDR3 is TGCGCCAGCACCGAGACAGGGGGAGGCACTGAAGCTTTCTTT. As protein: CASTETGGGTEAFF.

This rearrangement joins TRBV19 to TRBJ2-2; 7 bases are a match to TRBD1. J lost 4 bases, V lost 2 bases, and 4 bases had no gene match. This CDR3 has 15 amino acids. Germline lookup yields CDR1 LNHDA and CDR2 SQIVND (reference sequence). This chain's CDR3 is CASSISGQITGELFF. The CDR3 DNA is TGTGCCAGTAGTATATCGGGACAGATCACCGGGGAGCTGTTTTTT.

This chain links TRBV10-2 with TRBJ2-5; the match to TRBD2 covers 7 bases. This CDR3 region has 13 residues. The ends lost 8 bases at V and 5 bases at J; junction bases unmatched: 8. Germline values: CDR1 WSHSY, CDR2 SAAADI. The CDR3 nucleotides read TGCGCCAGCCATTTAGGAGCGGGGGAGACCCAGTACTTC. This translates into CASHLGAGETQYF.

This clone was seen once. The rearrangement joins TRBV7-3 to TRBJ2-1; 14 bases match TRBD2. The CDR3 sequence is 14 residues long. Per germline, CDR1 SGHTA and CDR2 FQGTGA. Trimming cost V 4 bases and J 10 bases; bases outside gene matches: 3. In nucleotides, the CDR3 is TGTGCCAGCAGCTCGGGACTAGCGGGAGCGGAGCAGTTCTTC. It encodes CASSSGLAGAEQFF.

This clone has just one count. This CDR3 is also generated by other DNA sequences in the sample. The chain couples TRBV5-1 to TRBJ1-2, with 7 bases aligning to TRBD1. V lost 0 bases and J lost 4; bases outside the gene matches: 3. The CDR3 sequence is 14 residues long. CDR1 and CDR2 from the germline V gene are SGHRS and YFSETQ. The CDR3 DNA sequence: TGCGCCAGCAGCTTGGGGGACAGATCCTATGGCTACACCTTC. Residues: CASSLGDRSYGYTF.